These 9 T cell receptor beta chains came from one sample sequenced in a study of post-analysis software for immune sequencing data. General study findings and limits: About 5 TRBV segments were more frequent in patients than controls; TRBV5-6, TRBV5-1 and TRBV20-1 belonged to this group.

Presence of unique molecular identifiers characterized the TCR beta cDNA libraries. TCRdb recomputed calls from the PCR reads with MiXCR, one row per CDR3 protein. The data contain hundreds of thousands of distinct CDR3 sequences, approximately 60% of them seen just once; the ten biggest clones take up about 11%. These receptors' antigens are unknown. Sequenced material: blood. Source of these receptors: a girl aged 2-15 years with multiple sclerosis.

The chain employs TRBV7-9 and TRBJ2-7, with TRBD1 matching over 7 bases. There are 12 residues in the CDR3. Germline-derived CDR1 and CDR2 are SEHNR and FQNEAQ (reference sequence). The trim removed 1 base at V and 10 bases at J, leaving 4 bases unmatched. DNA for the CDR3: TGTGCCAGCAGCTTAGAGGACAGGAGACAGTACTTC. Translating gives CASSLEDRRQYF.

The DNA of the CDR3 is TGCGCCAGCAGCTTGGGGGTGGGACGAAACACAGATACGCAGTATTTT. Its translation: CASSLGVGRNTDTQYF. The chain couples TRBV5-1 to TRBJ2-3; D assignment may be TRBD1 or TRBD2 (5 bases each). The CDR3 has 16 residues. Germline lookup yields CDR1 SGHRS and CDR2 YFSETQ. Between the trimmed V and J ends, which lost 0 bases and 2 bases, there was a span of 13 bases.

The chain links TRBV6-1 to TRBJ2-5; weak D call: TRBD1 (6 bases). Germline loops: CDR1 MNHNS, CDR2 SASEGT. Trimming removed 6 bases from V and 1 base from J, with 15 bases in between. The CDR3 contains 15 residues. CDR3 DNA: TGTGCCAGCAGGAAGCGACAGGACCTCCAAGAGACCCAGTACTTC. Encoded protein: CASRKRQDLQETQYF.

V is TRBV2 and J is TRBJ2-2; D call uncertain. The CDR3 sequence is 12 residues long. Germline V gene lookup returns CDR1 SNHLY and CDR2 FYNNEI. Trimming shortened V by 6 bases and J by 7 bases, and 9 bases separated the two germline ends. CDR3 nucleotides: TGTGCCAGCAGCCCCAACGGCGGGGAGCTGTTTTTT. Residues: CASSPNGGELFF.

The V gene is TRBV20-1, the J gene TRBJ2-7; TRBD1 matches 10 bases. This CDR3 region has 15 residues. V shed 7 bases, J shed 6 bases, and the junction held 15 bases outside the gene matches. The germline V gene encodes CDR1 DFQATT and CDR2 SNEGSKA (reference sequence). CDR3 loop: CSVSRGQGVIGEQYF. The CDR3 DNA follows: TGCAGTGTTAGTAGAGGACAGGGGGTAATCGGCGAGCAGTACTTC.

This clonotype was detected only once. The chain has TRBV12-3 or TRBV12-4 and TRBJ1-2; D is possibly TRBD1 (6 bases). The length of the CDR3 is 14 residues. Trimming took off 7 bases at V and 2 bases at J, with 14 bases between the two ends. Here the CDR3 DNA reads TGTGCCAGCACCCTTCTGGGGGCGAACTATGGCTACACCTTC. This gives the protein CASTLLGANYGYTF.

The J gene is TRBJ2-5, the V gene TRBV6-5; no reliable D call. Germline V gene lookup returns CDR1 MNHEY and CDR2 SVGAGI. The CDR3 has 12 amino acids. The ends were cut back, 2 bases at V and 5 bases at J, with 6 bases in the middle. CDR3 nucleotides: TGTGCCAGCAGTTACAGCCATGAGACCCAGTACTTC. Its translation: CASSYSHETQYF.

The CDR3 region has the DNA TGCGCCAGCAGCGTACTCGCCTCGCGGCAACCCACAGATACGCAGTATTTT. Translated, it gives CASSVLASRQPTDTQYF. V gene TRBV5-1 combines with J gene TRBJ2-3, with D unclear. V shed 4 bases and J shed 2 bases, with 20 bases lying between them. CDR1 and CDR2 from the germline V gene are SGHRS and YFSETQ. CDR3 length: 17 amino acids. Variable domain in full (rest from reference TRBV5-1 and TRBJ2-3): KAGVTQTPRYLIKTRGQQVTLSCSPISGHRSVSWYQQTPGQGLQFLFEYFSETQRNKGNFPGRFSGRQFSNSRSEMNVSTLELGDSALYLCASSVLASRQPTDTQYFGPGTRLTVL.

There are a few counts of this clonotype. The rearrangement links TRBV7-8 to TRBJ2-5; D perhaps matches TRBD2 (5 bases). The CDR3 has 12 amino acids. V gave up 5 bases and J gave up 7 bases, with 11 bases separating them. Germline loops: CDR1 SGHVS, CDR2 FQNEAQ. CDR3 protein: CASSLIRGTQYF. The CDR3 DNA follows: TGTGCCAGCAGCCTCATCCGGGGGACCCAGTACTTC.